This TCR beta chain comes out of a study of T cell repertoires in cytomegalovirus infection. Study-wide background: CMV infection plus the matching HLA type was flagged by public TCR beta signatures.

Of note for this clonotype: Its matching antigen is unknown.

Study observations and caveats: Pooled public TCR beta family frequency picked out CMV carriers with the relevant HLA. CMV-specific TCR beta clonotypes restricted by HLA-C dominated the ex vivo response.

In germline, CDR1 is SNHLY, CDR2 FYNNEI. V dropped 2 bases and J dropped 5; count of bases not matched to a gene: 4. This CDR3 comprises 16 residues. TCRdb reprocessed the reads via MiXCR and lists one record per CDR3 protein. The sample has 150,000 or so distinct CDR3 sequences, 5.5% to 8% seen once. Input material: PBMCs. V is TRBV2 and J is TRBJ2-2; TRBD2 matches at 11 bases. This TCR came from a human donor in good health (CMV status not recorded). Some clones in this sample may be carry-over from other donors' samples. The CDR3 sequence: CASSELAGGWTGELFF. In DNA, the CDR3 is TGTGCCAGCAGTGAACTAGCGGGGGGTTGGACCGGGGAGCTGTTTTTT.